The 2 T cell receptor beta chains in this list originate from one sample, sequenced in a study of cytomegalovirus exposure and HLA in healthy donors. Assay used: immunoSEQ multiplex PCR; TCRdb lists only in-frame clones, some missing. The top ten clones hold approximately 1% of a sample with some 230,000 clones, under 95% of them seen once. Material: PBMCs. Receptor source: a woman aged 18-35 years in good health and CMV-seronegative.

This chain uses TRBV5-1 with TRBJ1-2; TRBD1 matches at 9 bases. The CDR3 sequence is 14 residues long. V trimming: 5 bases; J trimming: 8 bases; junction bases outside the gene matches: 10. CDR1 and CDR2 from the germline V gene are SGHRS and YFSETQ. CDR3 loop: CASSSGGQGEGYTF. CDR3 DNA: TGCGCCAGCAGTTCGGGGGGACAGGGAGAAGGCTACACCTTC.

This clone was seen a handful of times. The genes are TRBV19 and TRBJ1-1; unclear D gene. This CDR3 spans 12 amino acids. Germline CDR1 reads LNHDA; CDR2 reads SQIVND (reference sequence). The V and J ends lost 3 bases and 4 bases respectively, with 6 bases between them. The chain's CDR3 is CASSIVSTEAFF. CDR3 nucleotides: TGTGCCAGTAGTATTGTCAGCACTGAAGCTTTCTTT.